These 13 T cell receptor beta chains were all obtained from the same sample, sequenced in a study of blood T cells in healthy people across ages (dated by TCRdb to the mid-2010s). Libraries came from 5' RACE. TCRdb shows the sequencer as Illumina HiSeq 2500. The second PCR ran for about 6 to 11 cycles and used a J-beta primer mix along with a sample-barcoded 5' primer. The public sequencing data were trimmed at Q25 with fastp and processed into clonotypes with MiXCR by TCRdb, which kept only in-frame beta chains. One record per CDR3 amino acid sequence lists the most common genes and DNA. In all, the sample holds 1.5 million to 2 million distinct CDR3 sequences, and less than 50% of those were seen once. Clones ranked in the top ten supply around 2.1% of the sample. Sequenced input: blood. These receptor sequences come from a woman between 40 and 50 years old in good health.

The chain joins TRBV6-1 to TRBJ2-1, with TRBD1 matching 10 bases. Per the germline V gene, CDR1 is MNHNS and CDR2 is SASEGT. Germline trimming cut 7 bases from V and 4 bases from J; bases unmatched to any gene: 7. The CDR3 has 15 residues. For the CDR3, the DNA is TGTGCCAGCACCCGAGACAGGGGGCATTACAATGAGCAGTTCTTC. Translated: CASTRDRGHYNEQFF.

V usage is TRBV28 and J usage is TRBJ2-7; D gene unclear. CDR1 MDHEN and CDR2 SYDVKM come from the germline V gene. The CDR3 spans 14 residues. Deletions cut 5 bases from V and 3 bases from J, with 14 bases between. CDR3 sequence: CASSLWPPSYEQYF. The CDR3 DNA follows: TGTGCCAGCAGTCTTTGGCCGCCGAGCTACGAGCAGTACTTC.

The V and J genes are TRBV4-3 and TRBJ2-1; 7 bases are a match to TRBD2. Germline CDR1 is LGHNA and CDR2 is YSLEER. CDR3 length: 14 residues. The V segment lost 7 bases and the J segment 7 bases; nucleotides outside the gene matches: 10. CDR3 in DNA: TGCGCCAGCACCCGCGGGGGAGAGCAAAATGAGCAGTTCTTC. The encoded protein is CASTRGGEQNEQFF.

This clonotype was seen a few times. The rearrangement uses TRBV15 and TRBJ2-7; 9 bases line up with TRBD1. CDR3 length: 15 amino acids. With V trimmed by 3 bases and J by 3 bases, 6 bases remained unmatched. CDR1 and CDR2 from the germline V gene are LNHNV and YYDKDF (reference sequence). The CDR3 reads CATSSKGQGFYEQYF. In nucleotides, the CDR3 is TGTGCCACCAGCAGTAAGGGACAGGGCTTCTACGAGCAGTACTTC.

The chain joins TRBV28 to TRBJ2-7; 7 nucleotides agree with TRBD2. J was trimmed by 6 bases and V by 10 bases; bases with no gene match: 15. CDR1 is MDHEN and CDR2 is SYDVKM in the germline V gene. The CDR3 has 14 residues. The CDR3 coding sequence is TGTGCCACCTCTAAACCTAGCGGACGACTCGAGCAGTACTTC. This codes for CATSKPSGRLEQYF.

The rearrangement joins TRBV29-1 to TRBJ2-7, with 10 bases that match TRBD1. The CDR3 totals 14 residues. The V gene's germline CDR1 is SQVTM and CDR2 ANQGSEA. Trimming took 4 bases from V and 2 from J; bases not matched to a gene: 5. The CDR3 reads CSVGRDRGPYEQYF. For the CDR3, the DNA is TGCAGCGTTGGCCGGGACAGGGGTCCCTACGAGCAGTACTTC.

The chain recombines TRBV11-2 with TRBJ2-4; 13 bases are a match to TRBD2. In germline, CDR1 is SGHAT, CDR2 FQNNGV. This CDR3 region has 17 residues. Losses at the gene ends were 1 base for V and 3 bases for J; bases not matched to a gene: 3. CDR3: CASSLGGLAGDKNIQYF. The CDR3 nucleotides read TGTGCCAGCAGCTTAGGTGGACTAGCGGGGGACAAAAACATTCAGTACTTC.

The chain joins TRBV5-1 to TRBJ2-5; the D gene is possibly TRBD1 (6 bases). The J call may be wrong; the DNA end is better matched by TRBJ2-7. CDR1 SGHRS and CDR2 YFSETQ come from the germline V gene. The CDR3 is 13 amino acids. The CDR3 here is CASSWGLKDEQYF. As DNA, the CDR3 is TGCGCCAGCAGCTGGGGGCTCAAAGACGAGCAGTACTTC.

The chain couples TRBV6-6 to TRBJ1-2, with TRBD1 as a possible D gene (6 bases). Trimming took off 0 bases at V and 3 bases at J, with 8 bases between the two ends. The CDR3 runs to 14 residues. Germline V gives CDR1 MNHNY, CDR2 SVGAGI (reference sequence). In DNA form, the CDR3 reads TGTGCCAGCAGTTACTCGGACAGTGACTATGGCTACACCTTC. Amino acids: CASSYSDSDYGYTF.

The chain uses TRBV7-2 and TRBJ1-5; D unclear. From germline, CDR1 is SGHTA and CDR2 FQGNSA. This CDR3 has 13 residues. V was clipped by 5 bases and J by 3 bases, with 8 bases between them. The CDR3 region is CASSERVNQPQHF. In DNA, the CDR3 is TGTGCCAGCAGCGAGAGGGTCAATCAGCCCCAGCATTTT.

The V gene is TRBV20-1, the J gene TRBJ2-7, with 7 bases fitting TRBD1. Germline V gene lookup returns CDR1 DFQATT and CDR2 SNEGSKA (reference sequence). This CDR3 comprises 12 residues. Losses at the gene ends were 4 bases for V and 4 bases for J; bases not matched to a gene: 4. The CDR3 DNA is TGCAGTGCTACTGGGACAGTATACGAGCAGTACTTC. It specifies CSATGTVYEQYF.

This chain connects TRBV5-1 to TRBJ2-1, with 9 bases identical to TRBD1. Germline V CDR1 and CDR2: SGHRS, YFSETQ. The CDR3 totals 17 residues. The V gene end was trimmed by 4 bases and the J gene end by 9 bases; junction bases not matched to a gene: 17. CDR3 DNA sequence: TGCGCCAGCAGCCCCCGTATTTTTGGGACAGGGATTAGTGAGCAGTTCTTC. Its translation: CASSPRIFGTGISEQFF.

The chain couples TRBV29-1 to TRBJ2-2; D perhaps matches TRBD1 (6 bases). CDR3 size: 14 residues. V lost 3 bases and J 0 bases, leaving 8 bases between the germline ends. The germline gives CDR1 SQVTM, CDR2 ANQGSEA. As DNA, the CDR3 is TGCAGCGTTGAGAGGGGGACGAACACCGGGGAGCTGTTTTTT. Translation: CSVERGTNTGELFF.